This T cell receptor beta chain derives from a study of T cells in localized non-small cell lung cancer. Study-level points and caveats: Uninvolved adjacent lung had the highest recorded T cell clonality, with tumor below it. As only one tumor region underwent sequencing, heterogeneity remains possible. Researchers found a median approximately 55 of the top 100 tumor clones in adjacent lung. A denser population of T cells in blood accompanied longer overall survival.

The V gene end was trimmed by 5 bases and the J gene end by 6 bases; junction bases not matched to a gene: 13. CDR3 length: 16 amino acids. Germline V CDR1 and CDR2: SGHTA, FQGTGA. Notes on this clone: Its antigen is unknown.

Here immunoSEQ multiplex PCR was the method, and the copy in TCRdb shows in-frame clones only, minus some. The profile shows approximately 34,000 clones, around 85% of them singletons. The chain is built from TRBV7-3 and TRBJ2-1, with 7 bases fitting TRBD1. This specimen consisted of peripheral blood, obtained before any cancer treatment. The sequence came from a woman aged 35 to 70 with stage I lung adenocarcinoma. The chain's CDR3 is CASSGPGQRGSNEQFF. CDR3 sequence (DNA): TGTGCCAGCAGCGGTCCGGGACAGAGGGGCTCCAATGAGCAGTTCTTC.